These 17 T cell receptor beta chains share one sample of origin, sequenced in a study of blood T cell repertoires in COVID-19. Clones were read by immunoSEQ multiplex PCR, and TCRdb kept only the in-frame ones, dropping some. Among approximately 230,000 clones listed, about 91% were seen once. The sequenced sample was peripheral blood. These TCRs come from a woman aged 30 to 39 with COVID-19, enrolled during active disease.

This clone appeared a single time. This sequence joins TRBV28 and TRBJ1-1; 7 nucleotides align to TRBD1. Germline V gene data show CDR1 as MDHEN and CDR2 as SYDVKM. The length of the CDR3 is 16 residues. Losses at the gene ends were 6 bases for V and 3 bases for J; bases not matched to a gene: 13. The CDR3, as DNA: TGTGCCAGCAGCCATTATGCCCCAACAGGGGACACTGAAGCTTTCTTT. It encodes CASSHYAPTGDTEAFF.

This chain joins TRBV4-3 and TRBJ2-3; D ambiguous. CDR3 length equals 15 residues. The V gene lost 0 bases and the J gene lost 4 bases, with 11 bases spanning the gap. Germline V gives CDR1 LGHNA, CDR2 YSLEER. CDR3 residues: CASSQEARRPDTQYF. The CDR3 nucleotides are TGCGCCAGCAGCCAAGAAGCCCGGCGGCCAGATACGCAGTATTTT.

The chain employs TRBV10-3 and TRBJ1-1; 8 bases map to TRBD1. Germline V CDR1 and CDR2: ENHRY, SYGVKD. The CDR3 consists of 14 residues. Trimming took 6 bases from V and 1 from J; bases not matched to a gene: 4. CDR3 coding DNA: TGTGCCATCAGCCTAGACAGGGGGAACACTGAAGCTTTCTTT. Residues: CAISLDRGNTEAFF.

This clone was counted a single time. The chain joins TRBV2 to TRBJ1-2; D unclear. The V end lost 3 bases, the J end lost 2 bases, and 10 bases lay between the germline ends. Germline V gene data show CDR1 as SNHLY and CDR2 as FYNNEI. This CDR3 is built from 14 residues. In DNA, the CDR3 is TGTGCCAGCAGTGATACACAGTCCAACTATGGCTACACCTTC. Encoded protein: CASSDTQSNYGYTF. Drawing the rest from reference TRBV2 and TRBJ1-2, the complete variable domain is EPEVTQTPSHQVTQMGQEVILRCVPISNHLYFYWYRQILGQKVEFLVSFYNNEISEKSEIFDDQFSVERPDGSNFTLKIRSTKLEDSAMYFCASSDTQSNYGYTFGSGTRLTVV.

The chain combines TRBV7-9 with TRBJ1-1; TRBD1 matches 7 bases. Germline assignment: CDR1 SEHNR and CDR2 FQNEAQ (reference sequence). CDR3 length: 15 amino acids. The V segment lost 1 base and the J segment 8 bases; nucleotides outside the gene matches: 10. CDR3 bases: TGTGCCAGCAGCTTAGGGACAGGAGCAGAACTAGAAGCTTTCTTT. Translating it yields CASSLGTGAELEAFF. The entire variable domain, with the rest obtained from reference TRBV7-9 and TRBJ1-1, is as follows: DTGVSQNPRHKITKRGQNVTFRCDPISEHNRLYWYRQTLGQGPEFLTYFQNEAQLEKSRLLSDRFSAERPKGSFSTLEIQRTEQGDSAMYLCASSLGTGAELEAFFGQGTRLTVV.

CDR3 protein: CASFSGSTGELFF. Written as DNA, the CDR3 is TGTGCCAGCTTTAGCGGGAGCACCGGGGAGCTGTTTTTT. The V gene is TRBV12-3 or TRBV12-4, the J gene TRBJ2-2, with 9 bases matching TRBD2. The CDR3 length is 13 residues. J lost 4 bases, V lost 8 bases, and 2 bases had no gene match.

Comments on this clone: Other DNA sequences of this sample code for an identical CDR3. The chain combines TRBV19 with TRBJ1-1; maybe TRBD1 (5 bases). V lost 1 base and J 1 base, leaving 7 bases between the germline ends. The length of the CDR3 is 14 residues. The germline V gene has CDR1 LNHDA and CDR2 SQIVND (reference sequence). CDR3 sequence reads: CASSIAGGNTEAFF. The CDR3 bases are TGTGCCAGTAGTATAGCGGGGGGGAACACTGAAGCTTTCTTT. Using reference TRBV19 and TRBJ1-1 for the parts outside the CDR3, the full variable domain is DGGITQSPKYLFRKEGQNVTLSCEQNLNHDAMYWYRQDPGQGLRLIYYSQIVNDFQKGDIAEGYSVSREKKESFPLTVTSAQKNPTAFYLCASSIAGGNTEAFFGQGTRLTVV.

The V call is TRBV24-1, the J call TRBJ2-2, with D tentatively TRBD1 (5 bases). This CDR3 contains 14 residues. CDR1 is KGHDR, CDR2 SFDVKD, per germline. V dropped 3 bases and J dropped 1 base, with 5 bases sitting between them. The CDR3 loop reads CATSDGQNTGELFF. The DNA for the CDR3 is TGTGCCACCAGTGATGGACAGAACACCGGGGAGCTGTTTTTT.

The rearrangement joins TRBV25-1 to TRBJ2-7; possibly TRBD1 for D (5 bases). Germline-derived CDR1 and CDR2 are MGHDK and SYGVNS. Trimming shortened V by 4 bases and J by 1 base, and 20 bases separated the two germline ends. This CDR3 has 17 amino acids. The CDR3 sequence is CASSVPRPARGSYEQYV. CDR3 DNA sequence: TGTGCCAGCAGTGTCCCCCGGCCCGCTAGGGGTTCCTACGAGCAGTACGTC.

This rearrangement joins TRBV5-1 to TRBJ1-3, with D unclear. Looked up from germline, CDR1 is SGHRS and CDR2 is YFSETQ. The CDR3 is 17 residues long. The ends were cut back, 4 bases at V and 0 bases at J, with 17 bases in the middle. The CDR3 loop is CASSPSGQSHSGNTIYF. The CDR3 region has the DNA TGCGCCAGCAGCCCATCTGGGCAGAGCCACTCTGGAAACACCATATATTTT.

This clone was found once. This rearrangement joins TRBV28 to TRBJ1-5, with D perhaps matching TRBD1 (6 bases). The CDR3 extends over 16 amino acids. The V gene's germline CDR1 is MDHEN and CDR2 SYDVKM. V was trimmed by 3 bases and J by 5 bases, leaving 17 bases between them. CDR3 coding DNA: TGTGCCAGCAGTTTGCCTGGGACACCTAGGTATCAGCCCCAGCATTTT. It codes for CASSLPGTPRYQPQHF.

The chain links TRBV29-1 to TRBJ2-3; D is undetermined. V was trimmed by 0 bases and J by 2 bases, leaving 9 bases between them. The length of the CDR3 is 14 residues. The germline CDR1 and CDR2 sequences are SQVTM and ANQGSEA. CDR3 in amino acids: CSVEDLSDTDTQYF. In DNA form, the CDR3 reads TGCAGCGTTGAAGATCTGAGTGACACAGATACGCAGTATTTT.

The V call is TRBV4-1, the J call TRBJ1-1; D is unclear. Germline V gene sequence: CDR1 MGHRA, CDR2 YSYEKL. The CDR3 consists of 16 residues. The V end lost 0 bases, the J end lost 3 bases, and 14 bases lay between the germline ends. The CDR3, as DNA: TGCGCCAGCAGCCAAGATAAGAGTTTCCCGGACACTGAAGCTTTCTTT. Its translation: CASSQDKSFPDTEAFF.

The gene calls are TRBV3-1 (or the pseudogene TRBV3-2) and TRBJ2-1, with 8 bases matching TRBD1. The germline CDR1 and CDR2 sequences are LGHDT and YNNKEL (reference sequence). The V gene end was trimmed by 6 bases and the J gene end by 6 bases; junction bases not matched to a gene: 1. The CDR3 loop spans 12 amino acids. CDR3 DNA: TGTGCCAGCAGGGACAGGGTCAATGAGCAGTTCTTC. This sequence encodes CASRDRVNEQFF.

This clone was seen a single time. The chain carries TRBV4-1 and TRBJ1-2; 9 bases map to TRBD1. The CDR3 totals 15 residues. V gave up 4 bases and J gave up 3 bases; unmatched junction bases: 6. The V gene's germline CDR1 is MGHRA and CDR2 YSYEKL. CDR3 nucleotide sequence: TGCGCCAGCAGCCCGGGGACAGGGAAAGACTATGGCTACACCTTC. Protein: CASSPGTGKDYGYTF.

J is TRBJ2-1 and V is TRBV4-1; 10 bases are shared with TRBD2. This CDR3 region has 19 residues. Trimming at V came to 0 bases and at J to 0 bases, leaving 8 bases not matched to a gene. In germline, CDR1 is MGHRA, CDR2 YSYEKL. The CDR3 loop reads CASSQDGLAGDASYNEQFF. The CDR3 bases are TGCGCCAGCAGCCAAGATGGGCTAGCGGGGGATGCCTCCTACAATGAGCAGTTCTTC.

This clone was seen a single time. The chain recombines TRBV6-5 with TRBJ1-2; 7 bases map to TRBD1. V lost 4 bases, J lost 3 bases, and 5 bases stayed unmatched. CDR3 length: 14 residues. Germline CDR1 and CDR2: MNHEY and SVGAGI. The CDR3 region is CASSSDRVDYGYTF. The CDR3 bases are TGTGCCAGCAGTTCCGACAGGGTCGACTATGGCTACACCTTC.